The 5 T cell receptor beta chains presented below share a single source sample, sequenced in a study of neoadjuvant anti-PD-1 for oral cavity cancer. Produced via immunoSEQ multiplex PCR; TCRdb's table is partial and in-frame only. The top ten hold roughly 3% of the sample, which has 75,000 to 100,000 clones, more than 80% seen once. This specimen consisted of PBMCs, obtained before nivolumab (anti-PD-1) treatment. These receptors were taken from a person aged 40 to 85 with oral cavity squamous cell carcinoma.

The CDR3 region has the DNA TGCGCCAGCAGCTTGGAACCTAGCGGGAGGGCTGGTGAGCAGTTCTTC. As protein: CASSLEPSGRAGEQFF. This chain connects TRBV5-1 to TRBJ2-1; 12 bases are a match to TRBD2. Germline CDR1 SGHRS, CDR2 YFSETQ. The CDR3 contains 16 residues. J was trimmed by 9 bases and V by 0 bases; bases with no gene match: 7.

The gene calls are TRBV5-1 and TRBJ2-2; 13 bases map to TRBD2. V lost 4 bases and J lost 1; bases outside the gene matches: 13. CDR3 length: 20 residues. Germline values: CDR1 SGHRS, CDR2 YFSETQ. Here the CDR3 DNA reads TGCGCCAGCAGCCCTAATCGGACTAGCGGGAGTCTCGAGAACACCGGGGAGCTGTTTTTT. This codes for CASSPNRTSGSLENTGELFF.

This chain joins TRBV4-1 and TRBJ1-5, with D maybe TRBD1 (6 bases). The CDR3 loop spans 15 amino acids. Per the germline V gene, CDR1 is MGHRA and CDR2 is YSYEKL. The V end lost 2 bases, the J end lost 3 bases, and 11 bases lay between the germline ends. The CDR3 sequence: CASSQMDSSNQPQHF. DNA of the CDR3: TGCGCCAGCAGCCAAATGGACAGTTCCAATCAGCCCCAGCATTTT.

This clone was seen only once. The junction departs from germline at one end; a sequencing error may be responsible. The chain carries TRBV7-7 and TRBJ2-3; 7 bases fit TRBD2. Germline CDR1 SSHAT, CDR2 FNYEAQ (reference sequence). The length of the CDR3 is 15 residues. The CDR3 DNA reads as TGTGCTAGCAGCTTAGCGGGCGCGGACACAGATACGCAGTATTTT. Protein sequence: CASSLAGADTDTQYF.

This clone was observed once. V is TRBV30 and J is TRBJ2-7, with D possibly TRBD1 on 8 matching bases. Germline V CDR1 and CDR2: GTSNPN, SVGIG (reference sequence). V gave up 4 bases and J gave up 2 bases, with 15 bases separating them. CDR3 length: 14 amino acids. CDR3 coding DNA: TGTGCCTGGATTAACAGGGGGGGCACCTACGAGCAGTACTTC. The encoded protein is CAWINRGGTYEQYF.